The source of this T cell receptor beta chain is a study of cytomegalovirus exposure and HLA in healthy donors. Study-level information: The same platform used for the approximately 700 first-cohort repertoires was also used for the 120 or so validation repertoires, as a later analysis reported. Points from the study as a whole: Reports credit the classifier with highly specific, highly sensitive diagnosis of cytomegalovirus status. Associated with cytomegalovirus, according to the listing, were some 180 TCR beta chains. Most TCR sequences showed up rarely, but some public TCRs showed up in many donors.

Produced via immunoSEQ multiplex PCR; TCRdb's table is partial and in-frame only. The sample yields 90,000 to 100,000 clones, roughly 84% seen once. V was clipped by 4 bases and J by 4 bases; unmatched bases: 3. CDR3 length: 14 residues. CDR1 is SGHDT, CDR2 YYEEEE, per germline. Worth noting for this clone: What it recognizes is unknown.

The sequence came from a man in his late teens or twenties in good health and CMV-seropositive. V usage is TRBV5-6 and J usage is TRBJ2-7; 12 bases line up with TRBD2. The sample consisted of PBMCs. The CDR3 DNA reads TGTGCCAGCAGCCCCGGGACTAGCGGGTACGAGCAGTACTTC. It encodes CASSPGTSGYEQYF.